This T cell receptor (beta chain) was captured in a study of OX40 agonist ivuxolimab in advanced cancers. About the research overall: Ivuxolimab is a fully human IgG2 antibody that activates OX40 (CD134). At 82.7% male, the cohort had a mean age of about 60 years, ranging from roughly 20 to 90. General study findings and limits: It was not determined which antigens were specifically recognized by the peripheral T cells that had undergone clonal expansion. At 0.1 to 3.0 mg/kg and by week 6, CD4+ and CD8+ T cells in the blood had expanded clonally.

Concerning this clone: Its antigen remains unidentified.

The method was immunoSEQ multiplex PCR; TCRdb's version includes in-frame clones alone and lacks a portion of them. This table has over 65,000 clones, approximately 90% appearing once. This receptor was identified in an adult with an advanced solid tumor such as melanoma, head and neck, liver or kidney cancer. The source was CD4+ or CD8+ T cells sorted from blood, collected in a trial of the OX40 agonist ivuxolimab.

The CDR3 reads CASSNNLGVDDGYTF. The CDR3 bases are TGCGCCAGCAGCAACAACTTAGGGGTGGACGATGGCTACACCTTC. The gene calls are TRBV5-1 and TRBJ1-2, with D possibly matching TRBD1 (5 bases). Trimming left V 4 bases short and J 6 bases short, with 19 bases between. The CDR3 runs 15 residues. Germline lookup yields CDR1 SGHRS and CDR2 YFSETQ.